This T cell receptor beta chain came from a study of shared clonotypes between healthy human individuals. The wider study: CD4 naive and CD4 memory each took three plates per donor, while CD8 naive took two and CD8 memory one.

The ends were cut back, 6 bases at V and 1 base at J, with 10 bases in the middle. CDR3 length equals 15 residues. Germline values: CDR1 SNHLY, CDR2 FYNNEI. Authors' analysis steps: ImmunoSEQ gave junction-only sequences without quality scores, so filtering differed. This table comes from immunoSEQ multiplex PCR, and its TCRdb copy is limited to in-frame clones, with some not included. From that table come the V and J calls and clone size; the DNA was used to work out D and trimming. In the table there are roughly 590,000 clones, 95% to 96% of which are singletons. This clone was picked up one time. Naive CD8 cells lacked CD45RO, underwent positive selection for CCR7 and left out terminally differentiated effector memory CD45RA+ cells.

This TCR was sampled from a woman between 25 and 40 years old in good health. The chain has TRBV2 and TRBJ2-6; TRBD1 might be the D (6 bases). Input material: naive CD8+ T cells sorted from blood. CDR3 region: CASSQGTSGANVLTF. DNA for the CDR3: TGTGCCAGCAGCCAAGGGACATCTGGGGCCAACGTCCTGACTTTC.